These T cell receptor beta chains were read from a single sample in a study of cytomegalovirus exposure and HLA in healthy donors. Clones were read by immunoSEQ multiplex PCR, and TCRdb kept only the in-frame ones, dropping some. This sample has more than 130,000 clones, with approximately 77% found just once. Sequencing was carried out using PBMCs. Source of these receptors: a woman aged 50 to 60 in good health and CMV-seronegative. Each CDR3 is given with its conserved first and last residue. Each record gives: J gene, V gene, clone size, D gene, CDR3 DNA, CDR3 protein. A D gene is named only where the DNA matches it firmly. Clone size is given for some rows only: seen once, a few or many times, or a class if the clone is expanded.

TRBJ1-1 TRBV29-1 . TRBD1 TGCAGCGTTGGGAACAGGGGGCGTGAAGCTTTCTTT CSVGNRGREAFF
TRBJ1-1 TRBV28 once . TGTGCCAGCCTTAAGGTGGAGGGAGAAAGTACTGAAGCTTTCTTT CASLKVEGESTEAFF
TRBJ2-6 TRBV5-4 . . TGTGCCAGCAGCTTGAGGACGGGAAACTCTGGGGCCAACGTCCTGACTTTC CASSLRTGNSGANVLTF
TRBJ1-1 TRBV18 . . TGTGCCAGCTCACCTACCCAGGGCTCACTGGGCACTGAAGCTTTCTTT CASSPTQGSLGTEAFF
TRBJ2-3 TRBV5-4 few TRBD2 TGTGCCAGCAGCCCTGGACTAGCGGGGGACACAGATACGCAGTATTTT CASSPGLAGDTDTQYF
TRBJ2-7 TRBV11-3 . . TGTGCCAGCAGCTTAGGCGGGTCCGGCTACGAGCAGTACTTC CASSLGGSGYEQYF
TRBJ2-3 TRBV5-8 . TRBD2 TGTGCCAGCAGCTTGGTGCGGACTAGCGGGGATCCGACAGATACGCAGTATTTT CASSLVRTSGDPTDTQYF
TRBJ2-2 TRBV7-2 . . TGTGCCAGCAGTCTGGGGGCGAGGATGGGGAACACCGGGGAGCTGTTTTTT CASSLGARMGNTGELFF
TRBJ1-1 TRBV5-1 few . TGCGCCAGCAGGATCATGGGGAGCTTAAACACTGAAGCTTTCTTT CASRIMGSLNTEAFF
TRBJ1-1 TRBV7-6 few . TGTGCCAGCAGTTTTAGACGGCAGCGGGACACTGAAGCTTTCTTT CASSFRRQRDTEAFF
TRBJ1-1 TRBV27 . TRBD1 TGTGCCAGCAGCCCATACAGGGGGCCCGGTGGGACTGAAGCTTTCTTT CASSPYRGPGGTEAFF
TRBJ2-7 TRBV10-1 . TRBD2 TGCGCCAGCAGGAAGGGACTAGAACAGGGCGAGCAGTACTTC CASRKGLEQGEQYF
TRBJ2-2 TRBV9 . TRBD2 TGTGCCAGCAACAAACTAGCGGGGAGGAGCACCGGGGAGCTGTTTTTT CASNKLAGRSTGELFF
TRBJ2-3 TRBV19 . TRBD2 TGTGCCAGTAGTCCGGGACTAGCGACCTTCGGGGATACGCAGTATTTT CASSPGLATFGDTQYF
TRBJ1-2 TRBV9 . . TGTGCCAGCAGCTTTCGGGGTCCCAACTATGGCTACACCTTC CASSFRGPNYGYTF
TRBJ2-1 TRBV7-9 . TRBD2 TGTTCCAGCAGCTTGTCGTCTAGCGGGGGGTTATCTTACAATGAGCAGTTCTTC CSSSLSSSGGLSYNEQFF
TRBJ1-4 TRBV5-6 few TRBD1 TGTGCCAGCAGCTCCCCGGCTTCAGGGGGGGAAAAACTGTTTTTT CASSSPASGGEKLFF
TRBJ2-7 TRBV7-9 . TRBD1 TGTGCCAGCAGCAACAGGGGGCTCCACGAGCAGTACTTC CASSNRGLHEQYF
TRBJ2-5 TRBV4-3 . . TGCGCCAGCAGCCAAGACGCTAGGTGGGAGACCCAGTACTTC CASSQDARWETQYF
TRBJ2-3 TRBV4-1 once TRBD1 TGCGCCAGCAGCCTGGACAGGGGGTTCTCAGATACGCAGTATTTT CASSLDRGFSDTQYF
TRBJ2-7 TRBV11-2 . . TGTGCCAGCAGCTCACAGGGTTTCCACGAGCAGTACTTC CASSSQGFHEQYF
TRBJ2-1 TRBV30 . TRBD2 TGTGCCTGGAGTGTACCCCTCCTAGCGGGGGAGACCTACAATGAGCAGTTCTTC CAWSVPLLAGETYNEQFF
TRBJ1-2 TRBV6-1 . . TGTGCCAGCAGGGGGGGGCCTGGCTACACCTTC CASRGGPGYTF
TRBJ2-2 TRBV6-4 . . TGTGCCAGCAGTGACCGGCAGGGTAACACCGGGGAGCTGTTTTTT CASSDRQGNTGELFF
TRBJ2-5 TRBV2 . . TGTGCCAGCAGTGAATTGGGCGGGGTGCGAGAGACCCAGTACTTC CASSELGGVRETQYF
TRBJ2-7 TRBV4-1 . . TGCGCCAGCAGCCAAGTGCGCGGGGACTCCTACGAGCAGTACTTC CASSQVRGDSYEQYF
TRBJ2-5 TRBV7-8 . . TGTGCCAGCAGCGCTTACAGGGCATCGGTGGAGACCCAGTACTTC CASSAYRASVETQYF
TRBJ2-7 TRBV10-1 . TRBD2 TGCGCCAGCACCCTAGCGGGGGGCTCCTACGAGCAGTACTTC CASTLAGGSYEQYF
TRBJ2-3 TRBV15 few TRBD2 TGTGCCACCAGCACTAGCGGGGGTGGAGCAGATACGCAGTATTTT CATSTSGGGADTQYF
TRBJ1-2 TRBV25-1 . . TGTGCCAGCAGTGTGGGGTGGGGGGTAAACTATGGCTACACCTTC CASSVGWGVNYGYTF
TRBJ1-4 TRBV7-2 . . TGTGCCAGCAGCGGAGAGGGGGGGCGAAGACTGTTTTTT CASSGEGGRRLFF
TRBJ2-1 TRBV28 . . TGTGCCAGCAGTAAGGCGGGGAGCTCCTACAATGAGCAGTTCTTC CASSKAGSSYNEQFF
TRBJ2-2 TRBV7-9 once TRBD1 TGTGCCAGCACCCTCGACAGGGTTACCGGGGAGCTGTTTTTT CASTLDRVTGELFF
TRBJ1-3 TRBV7-9 . TRBD1 TGTGCCAGCAGCACGGACAGGGACTCTGGAAACACCATATATTTT CASSTDRDSGNTIYF
TRBJ1-4 TRBV18 . . TGTGCCAGCTCACCACTGGCCAGGGGCGAGGAAAAACTGTTTTTT CASSPLARGEEKLFF
TRBJ1-2 TRBV10-3 . TRBD1 TGTGCCATCAGGAGGGACAGGGGCTATGGCTACACCTTC CAIRRDRGYGYTF
TRBJ2-5 TRBV5-1 . . TGCGCCAGCAGCTTGTGGGATGGAGGAGAGACCCAGTACTTC CASSLWDGGETQYF
TRBJ2-7 TRBV2 . TRBD1 TGTGCCAGCACAACCAGTGATGGGACAGGGCTCGAGCAGTACTTC CASTTSDGTGLEQYF
TRBJ2-1 TRBV7-9 . . TGTGCCAGCAGCTTCGGGACCTACAATGAGCAGTTCTTC CASSFGTYNEQFF
TRBJ2-2 TRBV4-2 . TRBD1 TGTGCCAGCAGCCTCTGGCTGGCAGGGGGCCGGACCGGGGGGCTGTTTTTT CASSLWLAGGRTGGLFF